Described below is a single TCR beta chain sequence and its context. Its antigen remains unidentified. The data were taken from a study of shared clonotypes between healthy human individuals. V lost 3 bases to trimming and J lost 0 bases, with 18 bases between them. CDR1 is MGHRA, CDR2 YSYEKL, per germline. This CDR3 is built from 17 residues. In the naive CD8 group, cells lacked CD45RO and were positively selected for CCR7, so terminally differentiated effector memory CD45RA+ cells were left out. Profiling relied on immunoSEQ multiplex PCR, and the TCRdb table lists in-frame clones only, not all of them. This sample carries around 2,000,000 clones, over 85% of them seen once, and the ten largest clones take roughly 1%. Study observations and caveats: Exclusively blood specimens were collected; tissue repertoires likely differ. Naive subsets generally had larger estimated richness than memory subsets. The donor pool, a small one, limited the genetic and exposure-history diversity represented. Some naive CD4 clonotypes, roughly 4.8%, turned up in common across several donors.

This sequence joins TRBV4-1 and TRBJ2-7; possible D gene TRBD1, 6 bases. This clonotype originated in a man between 18 and 35 years old in good health. The sequencing input was naive CD8+ T cells sorted from blood. The chain's CDR3 is CASSQGGQPASSYEQYF. The CDR3 coding sequence is TGCGCCAGCAGCCAGGGTGGACAGCCGGCAAGCTCCTACGAGCAGTACTTC.